This T cell receptor (beta chain) originates from a study of cytomegalovirus exposure and HLA in healthy donors. With respect to this clone: No antigen is known for it.

V lost 6 bases, J lost 2 bases, and 16 bases lay in between. CDR3 length: 14 amino acids. Germline CDR1 reads SQVTM; CDR2 reads ANQGSEA. The PCR was carried out with 60 Vbeta primers and 13 Jbeta primers. The protocol was immunoSEQ multiplex PCR, while the TCRdb copy is restricted to in-frame clones and leaves out a portion. The sample consists of hundreds of thousands of clones, over 85% of them appearing once. Study-level points and caveats: In most subjects, TCR beta sequences reportedly gave accurate predictions of HLA-A and HLA-B alleles.

The clonotype comes from a woman between 18 and 29 years old in good health and CMV-seronegative. This rearrangement joins TRBV29-1 to TRBJ1-1, with D perhaps matching TRBD1 (5 bases). The sequencing input was PBMCs. The CDR3 is CSVANPDTNTEAFF. In DNA, the CDR3 is TGCAGCGTCGCAAACCCGGACACAAACACTGAAGCTTTCTTT.